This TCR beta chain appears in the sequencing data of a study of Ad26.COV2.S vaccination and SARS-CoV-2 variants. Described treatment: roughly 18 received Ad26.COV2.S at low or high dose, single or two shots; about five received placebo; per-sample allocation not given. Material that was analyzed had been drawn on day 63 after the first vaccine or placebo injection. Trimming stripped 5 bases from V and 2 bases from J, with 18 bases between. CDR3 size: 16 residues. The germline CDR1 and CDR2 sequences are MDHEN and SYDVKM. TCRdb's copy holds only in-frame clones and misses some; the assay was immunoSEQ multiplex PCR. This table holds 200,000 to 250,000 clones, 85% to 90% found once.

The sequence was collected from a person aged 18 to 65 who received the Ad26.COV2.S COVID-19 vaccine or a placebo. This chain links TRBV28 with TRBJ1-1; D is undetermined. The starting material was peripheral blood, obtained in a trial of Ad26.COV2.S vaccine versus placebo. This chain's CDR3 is CASSPRGKRLNTEAFF. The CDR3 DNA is TGTGCCAGCAGTCCCCGAGGGAAAAGACTTAACACTGAAGCTTTCTTT. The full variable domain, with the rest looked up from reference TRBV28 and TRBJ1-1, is DVKVTQSSRYLVKRTGEKVFLECVQDMDHENMFWYRQDPGLGLRLIYFSYDVKMKEKGDIPEGYSVSREKKERFSLILESASTNQTSMYLCASSPRGKRLNTEAFFGQGTRLTVV.